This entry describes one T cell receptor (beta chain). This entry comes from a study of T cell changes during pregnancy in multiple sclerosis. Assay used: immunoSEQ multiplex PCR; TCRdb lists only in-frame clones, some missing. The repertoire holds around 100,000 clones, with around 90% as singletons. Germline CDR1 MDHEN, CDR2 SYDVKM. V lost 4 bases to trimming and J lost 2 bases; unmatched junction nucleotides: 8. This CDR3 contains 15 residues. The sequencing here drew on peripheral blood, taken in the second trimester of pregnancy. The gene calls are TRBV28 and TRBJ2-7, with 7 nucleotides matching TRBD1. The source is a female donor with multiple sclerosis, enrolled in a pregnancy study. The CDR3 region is CASSSRDSKAYEQYF. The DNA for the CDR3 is TGTGCCAGCAGTTCCCGGGACAGCAAAGCCTACGAGCAGTACTTC. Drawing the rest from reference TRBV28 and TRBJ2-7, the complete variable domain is DVKVTQSSRYLVKRTGEKVFLECVQDMDHENMFWYRQDPGLGLRLIYFSYDVKMKEKGDIPEGYSVSREKKERFSLILESASTNQTSMYLCASSSRDSKAYEQYFGPGTRLTVT.